The 2 T cell receptor beta chains given below trace back to one sample, sequenced in a study of shared clonotypes between healthy human individuals (dated by TCRdb to 2019 to 2021). To prepare the library, the immunoSEQ multiplex PCR assay was applied. Drawn from immuneACCESS, this table holds only the in-frame rearrangements with V and J called that TCRdb kept. Clones are partly lost; checked studies trace under half to an unresolved V gene and leave the rest unexplained. Recorded for this sample are about 360,000 clones; roughly 80% of them occurred a single time. The ten top clones hold more than 9% of the sample. Sample: memory CD4+ T cells sorted from blood. The cell subset or site label on this specimen signifies: CD45RA-negative fraction. The receptors stem from a man aged 25 to 40 in good health.

This sequence joins TRBV4-1 and TRBJ2-1, with 7 bases that match TRBD2. The germline CDR1 and CDR2 sequences are MGHRA and YSYEKL. The ends lost 3 bases at V and 5 bases at J; junction bases unmatched: 7. This CDR3 contains 15 residues. CDR3 loop: CASSHPGLVNNEQFF. CDR3 nucleotide sequence: TGCGCCAGCAGCCATCCAGGACTAGTGAACAATGAGCAGTTCTTC.

The chain has TRBV19 and TRBJ1-5, with D possibly being TRBD1 (6 bases). Trimming took off 3 bases at V and 4 bases at J, with 16 bases between the two ends. CDR1 and CDR2 from the germline V gene are LNHDA and SQIVND (reference sequence). The CDR3 runs to 16 residues. The CDR3 DNA is TGTGCCAGTAGTATCGGTCGGCAGGGGTCTAATCAGCCCCAGCATTTT. This translates into CASSIGRQGSNQPQHF.